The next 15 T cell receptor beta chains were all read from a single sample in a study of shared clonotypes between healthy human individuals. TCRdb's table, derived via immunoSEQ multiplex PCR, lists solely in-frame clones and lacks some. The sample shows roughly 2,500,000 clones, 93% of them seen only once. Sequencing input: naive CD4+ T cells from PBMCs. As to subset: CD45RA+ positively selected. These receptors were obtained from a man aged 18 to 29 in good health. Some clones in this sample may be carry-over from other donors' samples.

CDR3 sequence reads: CASSLDPAGAYNEQFF. In DNA form, the CDR3 reads TGCGCCAGCAGCTTGGATCCAGCGGGGGCCTACAATGAGCAGTTCTTC. The J gene is TRBJ2-1, the V gene TRBV5-1; 8 positions match TRBD2. Trimming at V came to 0 bases and at J to 2 bases, leaving 4 bases not matched to a gene. The germline CDR1 and CDR2 sequences are SGHRS and YFSETQ. The CDR3 extends over 16 amino acids.

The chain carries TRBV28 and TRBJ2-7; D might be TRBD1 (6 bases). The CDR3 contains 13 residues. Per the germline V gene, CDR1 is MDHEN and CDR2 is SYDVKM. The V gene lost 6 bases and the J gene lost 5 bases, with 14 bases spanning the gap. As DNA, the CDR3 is TGTGCCAGCAGATATACAGGGTCCGACGAGCAGTACTTC. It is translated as CASRYTGSDEQYF.

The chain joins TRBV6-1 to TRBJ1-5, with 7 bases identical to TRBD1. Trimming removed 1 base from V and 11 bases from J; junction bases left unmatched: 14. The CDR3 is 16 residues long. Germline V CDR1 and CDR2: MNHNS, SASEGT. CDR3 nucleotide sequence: TGTGCCAGCAGTGAAGGGGCTTTAGGGGGCCCCTTGGCCCAGCATTTT. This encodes CASSEGALGGPLAQHF.

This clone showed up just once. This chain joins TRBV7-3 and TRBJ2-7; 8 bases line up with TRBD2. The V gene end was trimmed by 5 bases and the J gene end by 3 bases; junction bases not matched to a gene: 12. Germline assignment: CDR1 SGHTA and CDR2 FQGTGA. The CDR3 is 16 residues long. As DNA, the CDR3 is TGTGCCAGCAGCAAAAATCGGCTCAGCGGGAGCTACGAGCAGTACTTC. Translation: CASSKNRLSGSYEQYF.

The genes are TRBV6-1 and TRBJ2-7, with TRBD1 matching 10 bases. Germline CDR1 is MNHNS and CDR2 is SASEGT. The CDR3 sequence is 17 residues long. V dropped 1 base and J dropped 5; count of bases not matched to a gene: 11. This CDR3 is CASSEEGAGQGNDEQYF. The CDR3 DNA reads TGTGCCAGCAGTGAAGAGGGAGCGGGACAGGGGAACGACGAGCAGTACTTC.

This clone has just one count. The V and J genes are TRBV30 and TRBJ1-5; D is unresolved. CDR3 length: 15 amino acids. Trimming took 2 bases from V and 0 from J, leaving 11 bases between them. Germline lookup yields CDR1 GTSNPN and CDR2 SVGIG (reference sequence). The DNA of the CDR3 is TGTGCCTGGAGTCAGCCCATAACTAGCAATCAGCCCCAGCATTTT. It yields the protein CAWSQPITSNQPQHF.

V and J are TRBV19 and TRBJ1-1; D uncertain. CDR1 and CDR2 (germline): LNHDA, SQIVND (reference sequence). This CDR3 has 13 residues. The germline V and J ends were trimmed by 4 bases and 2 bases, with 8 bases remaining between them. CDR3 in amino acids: CASSKRENTEAFF. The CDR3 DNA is TGTGCCAGTAGTAAGCGGGAAAACACTGAAGCTTTCTTT.

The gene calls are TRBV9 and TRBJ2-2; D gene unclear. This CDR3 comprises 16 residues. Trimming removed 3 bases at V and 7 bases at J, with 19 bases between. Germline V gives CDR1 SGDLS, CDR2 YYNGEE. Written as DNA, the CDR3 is TGTGCCAGCAGCGCATTCTCCTTACCCCGTCACGGGGAGCTGTTTTTT. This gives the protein CASSAFSLPRHGELFF.

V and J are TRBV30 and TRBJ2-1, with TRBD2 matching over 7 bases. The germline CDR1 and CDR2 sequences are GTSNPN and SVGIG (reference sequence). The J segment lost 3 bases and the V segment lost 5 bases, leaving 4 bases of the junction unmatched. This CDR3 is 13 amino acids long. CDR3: CAWLSGGYNEQFF. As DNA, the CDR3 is TGTGCCTGGTTATCGGGAGGCTACAATGAGCAGTTCTTC.

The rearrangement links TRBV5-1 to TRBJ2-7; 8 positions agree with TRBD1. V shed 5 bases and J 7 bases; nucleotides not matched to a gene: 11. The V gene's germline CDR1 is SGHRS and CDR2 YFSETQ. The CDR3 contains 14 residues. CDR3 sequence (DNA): TGCGCCAGCAGGCCTGGACAGGGAGGCGAAGAGCAGTACTTC. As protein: CASRPGQGGEEQYF.

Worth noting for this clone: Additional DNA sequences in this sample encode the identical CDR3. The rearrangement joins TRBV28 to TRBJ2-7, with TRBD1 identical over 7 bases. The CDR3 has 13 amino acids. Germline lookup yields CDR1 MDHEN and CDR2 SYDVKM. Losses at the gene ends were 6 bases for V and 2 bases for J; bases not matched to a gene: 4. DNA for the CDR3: TGTGCCAGCAGACCGGGACAGACCTACGAGCAGTACTTC. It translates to CASRPGQTYEQYF.

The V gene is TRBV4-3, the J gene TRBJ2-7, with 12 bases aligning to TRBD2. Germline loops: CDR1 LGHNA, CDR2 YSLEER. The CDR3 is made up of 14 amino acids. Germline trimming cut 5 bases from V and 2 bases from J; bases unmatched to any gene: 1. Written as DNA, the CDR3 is TGCGCCAGCAGCTGGACTAGCGGGGCCTACGAGCAGTACTTC. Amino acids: CASSWTSGAYEQYF.

The CDR3 DNA reads TGTGCCAGCAGCTTAGCGGCTAGCGGGGGCTACAATGAGCAGTTCTTC. Residues: CASSLAASGGYNEQFF. The rearrangement joins TRBV11-3 to TRBJ2-1, with TRBD2 matching over 10 bases. The CDR3 consists of 16 residues. Germline CDR1 and CDR2: SGHNT and YENEEA. The trim removed 1 base at V and 3 bases at J, leaving 3 bases unmatched.

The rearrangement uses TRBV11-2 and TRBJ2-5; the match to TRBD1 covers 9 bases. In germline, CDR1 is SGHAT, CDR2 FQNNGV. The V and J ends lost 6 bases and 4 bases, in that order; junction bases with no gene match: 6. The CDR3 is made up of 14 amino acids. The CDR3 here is CASSFTGGSETQYF. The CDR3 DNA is TGTGCCAGCAGTTTTACAGGGGGCTCAGAGACCCAGTACTTC. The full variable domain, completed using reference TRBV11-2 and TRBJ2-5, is EAGVAQSPRYKIIEKRQSVAFWCNPISGHATLYWYQQILGQGPKLLIQFQNNGVVDDSQLPKDRFSAERLKGVDSTLKIQPAKLEDSAVYLCASSFTGGSETQYFGPGTRLLVL.

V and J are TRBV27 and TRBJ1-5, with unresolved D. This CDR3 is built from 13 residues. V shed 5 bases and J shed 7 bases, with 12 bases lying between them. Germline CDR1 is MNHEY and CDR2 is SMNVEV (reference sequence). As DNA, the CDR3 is TGTGCCAGCAGTACAGAATACCACCAGCCCCAGCATTTT. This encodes CASSTEYHQPQHF.